A selection of T cell receptor beta chains follows, all from one sample in a study of cytomegalovirus exposure and HLA in healthy donors. Profiled with immunoSEQ multiplex PCR; TCRdb holds only in-frame clones, not every one. The sample holds some 130,000 clones, roughly two thirds seen once. The specimen was PBMCs. Source of these receptors: a man younger than 40 in good health and CMV-seropositive. CDR3s include the opening cysteine and the closing phenylalanine or tryptophan. D genes are given only for firm matches. The size entry is marked missing in some rows and otherwise reads once, few, many or a size class.

TRBV5-4	TRBJ2-1	NA	NA	CASSFRGYNEQFF	TGTGCCAGCAGCTTTCGAGGATACAATGAGCAGTTCTTC
TRBV7-9	TRBJ2-1	NA	TRBD1	CASTPLGTGGPNEQFF	TGTGCCAGCACCCCATTGGGGACAGGGGGGCCCAATGAGCAGTTCTTC
TRBV4-2	TRBJ2-4	NA	TRBD2	CASSPGRSGKAKNIQYF	TGTGCCAGCAGCCCTGGCCGTAGCGGGAAAGCCAAAAACATTCAGTACTTC
TRBV29-1	TRBJ2-7	once	TRBD1	CSVEVGGRYEQYF	TGCAGCGTTGAAGTAGGGGGCCGCTACGAGCAGTACTTC
TRBV5-1	TRBJ2-5	NA	NA	CASSSRGFQETQYF	TGCGCCAGCAGCTCCCGGGGGTTCCAAGAGACCCAGTACTTC
TRBV18	TRBJ1-2	NA	TRBD1	CASSPSPGQGYGYTF	TGTGCCAGCTCACCATCCCCGGGACAGGGCTATGGCTACACCTTC
TRBV11-1	TRBJ2-5	NA	TRBD1	CASSLEPYRGLGETQYF	TGTGCCAGCAGCTTAGAGCCTTACAGGGGGCTAGGGGAGACCCAGTACTTC
TRBV15	TRBJ2-7	NA	NA	CATSRGGLSYEQYF	TGTGCCACCAGCAGAGGAGGACTGTCCTACGAGCAGTACTTC
TRBV19	TRBJ2-1	NA	NA	CASSTGIDRGLYNEQFF	TGTGCCAGTAGCACAGGGATAGATCGAGGGCTATACAATGAGCAGTTCTTC
TRBV6-5	TRBJ1-3	few	TRBD1	CASSRGSPGNTIYF	TGTGCCAGCAGCAGGGGGTCCCCCGGAAACACCATATATTTT
TRBV28	TRBJ2-5	NA	TRBD1	CASSLGQGSLEGETQYF	TGTGCCAGCAGTTTGGGACAGGGATCTCTAGAAGGAGAGACCCAGTACTTC
TRBV27	TRBJ1-2	once	NA	CASSLSGGKSGYTF	TGTGCCAGCAGTTTATCGGGGGGGAAGAGTGGCTACACCTTC
TRBV6-5	TRBJ2-7	NA	TRBD1	CASSSPDRDEQYF	TGTGCCAGCTCCTCTCCGGACAGGGACGAGCAGTACTTC
TRBV6-1	TRBJ2-7	few	NA	CASSGWTVTYEQYF	TGTGCCAGCAGTGGTTGGACAGTCACCTACGAGCAGTACTTC
TRBV6-1	TRBJ1-1	many	NA	CASSESQENTEAFF	TGTGCCAGCAGTGAATCCCAGGAGAACACTGAAGCTTTCTTT
TRBV27	TRBJ1-1	few	TRBD1	CASSRTGQTNTEAFF	TGTGCCAGCAGCCGAACGGGACAGACGAACACTGAAGCTTTCTTT
TRBV9	TRBJ2-5	NA	TRBD2	CASSVGVAGPQETQYF	TGTGCCAGCAGCGTAGGCGTAGCGGGTCCCCAAGAGACCCAGTACTTC
TRBV28	TRBJ1-1	NA	NA	CASSFWSPQGRGTEAFF	TGTGCCAGCAGTTTTTGGTCGCCTCAGGGTAGGGGAACTGAAGCTTTCTTT
TRBV9	TRBJ2-5	NA	NA	CASSVDSQETQYF	TGTGCCAGCAGCGTAGACTCTCAAGAGACCCAGTACTTC
TRBV18	TRBJ1-2	few	NA	CASSTGAAYGYTF	TGTGCCAGCTCAACTGGGGCCGCATATGGCTACACCTTC
TRBV12-1	TRBJ2-5	NA	NA	CASSFVGSGSQETQYF	NA
TRBV5-6	TRBJ2-7	NA	TRBD2	CASSLGVAGSYYEQYF	TGTGCCAGCAGCTTGGGAGTAGCGGGGAGCTACTACGAGCAGTACTTC
TRBV2	TRBJ2-2	NA	NA	CASRAGSHGELFF	TGTGCCAGCAGGGCAGGGTCGCACGGGGAGCTGTTTTTT
TRBV7-3	TRBJ1-2	NA	NA	CASSLPFYGYTF	TGTGCCAGCAGCTTACCGTTCTATGGCTACACCTTC
TRBV18	TRBJ2-5	NA	NA	CASSPRPAETQYF	TGTGCCAGCTCACCACGCCCCGCGGAGACCCAGTACTTC
TRBV7-2	TRBJ2-1	NA	NA	CASSSQPASRNEQFF	TGTGCCAGCAGCTCACAGCCGGCATCGCGCAATGAGCAGTTCTTC
TRBV19	TRBJ1-5	few	TRBD1	CASRTGRHQPQHF	TGTGCCAGTCGGACAGGGAGGCATCAGCCCCAGCATTTT
TRBV6-5	TRBJ1-4	NA	NA	CASRNRGVANEKLFF	TGTGCCAGCAGGAACCGCGGCGTCGCTAATGAAAAACTGTTTTTT
TRBV7-9	TRBJ2-1	NA	TRBD2	CASSLQGGLAGRHNEQFF	TGTGCCAGCAGCTTACAGGGGGGACTAGCGGGACGCCACAATGAGCAGTTCTTC
TRBV10-3	TRBJ1-1	NA	NA	CAISDPGQTNTEAFF	TGTGCCATCAGTGACCCAGGACAGACGAACACTGAAGCTTTCTTT
TRBV5-6	TRBJ2-7	NA	TRBD1	CASSSRDRVHEQYF	TGTGCCAGCAGCTCCCGGGACAGGGTCCACGAGCAGTACTTC
TRBV5-4	TRBJ1-6	NA	NA	CASSRTENSPLHF	TGTGCCAGCTCAAGGACAGAGAATTCACCCCTCCACTTT
TRBV29-1	TRBJ2-3	NA	TRBD1	CSVARGPDTQYF	TGCAGCGTTGCTAGGGGGCCAGATACGCAGTATTTT
TRBV7-9	TRBJ1-1	NA	NA	CASIRDTNTEAFF	TGTGCCAGCATCCGCGACACGAACACTGAAGCTTTCTTT
TRBV30	TRBJ2-7	NA	NA	CAWSVLVGSAYEQYF	TGTGCCTGGAGTGTATTGGTCGGGAGCGCCTACGAGCAGTACTTC
TRBV7-8	TRBJ2-7	NA	TRBD2	CASSWGLAGGPAGEQYF	TGTGCCAGCAGCTGGGGACTAGCGGGAGGGCCTGCCGGCGAGCAGTACTTC
TRBV29-1	TRBJ2-1	once	TRBD1	CSADRVGGEQFF	TGCAGCGCCGACAGGGTTGGCGGGGAGCAGTTCTTC
TRBV4-3	TRBJ2-2	NA	TRBD2	CASSQQKGLAGEWGGELFF	TGCGCCAGCAGCCAGCAAAAGGGACTAGCGGGAGAATGGGGCGGGGAGCTGTTTTTT
TRBV27	TRBJ1-5	NA	NA	CASRARGQPNQPQHF	TGTGCCAGCAGAGCACGAGGACAGCCAAATCAGCCCCAGCATTTT
TRBV10-3	TRBJ2-1	NA	NA	CAIKRDLSSYNEQFF	TGTGCCATCAAAAGGGACTTATCCTCCTACAATGAGCAGTTCTTC
TRBV18	TRBJ2-1	NA	TRBD2	CASSPRTTSGRAGNEQFF	TGTGCCAGCTCACCACGGACGACTAGCGGGAGGGCCGGGAATGAGCAGTTCTTC
TRBV29-1	TRBJ1-2	NA	NA	CSVEVGRGGYGYTF	TGCAGCGTTGAAGTTGGGAGGGGTGGCTATGGCTACACCTTC
TRBV6-5	TRBJ2-3	NA	NA	CASSYSLGTDTQYF	TGTGCCAGCAGTTACTCACTAGGCACAGATACGCAGTATTTT
TRBV5-1	TRBJ1-1	NA	TRBD1	CASSLDPGQGSARTFF	TGCGCCAGCAGCTTGGACCCTGGACAGGGATCGGCACGGACTTTCTTT
TRBV27	TRBJ2-1	NA	TRBD2	CASSLGQGRVAGSYNEQFF	TGTGCCAGCAGTTTAGGCCAGGGAAGGGTAGCGGGCTCCTACAATGAGCAGTTCTTC